This T cell receptor (beta chain) was sequenced for a study of blood T cells in healthy people across ages. Study observations and caveats: It was the long-lived donors that had more naive CD4+ cells and higher diversity than aged donors. A strong correlation between TCR beta diversity and naive T cell percentage was seen.

There are 12 residues in the CDR3. Germline CDR1 PRHDT, CDR2 FYEKMQ (reference sequence). With 4 bases removed from V and 9 bases from J, the gap between germline ends came to 13 bases. This clonotype was observed a few times. The antigen remains undetermined. Using a J-beta primer mix together with a sample-barcoded 5' primer, a second PCR was run for roughly 6 to 12 cycles. Per-sample output comprised a minimum of 2.5 million paired-end reads containing CDR3. Each CDR3 protein gets one entry after TCRdb re-called the 5' RACE reads with MiXCR. The sample lists about 1 million distinct CDR3 sequences; more than 40% were seen once.

Sequenced: blood. The rearrangement joins TRBV13 to TRBJ2-7; D not resolved. This receptor was identified in a woman aged 55-69 years in good health. CDR3: CASSSTMSLQYF. In DNA form, the CDR3 reads TGTGCCAGCAGCTCAACAATGAGTCTGCAGTACTTC. The whole variable domain, remainder taken from reference TRBV13 and TRBJ2-7, is AAGVIQSPRHLIKEKRETATLKCYPIPRHDTVYWYQQGPGQDPQFLISFYEKMQSDKGSIPDRFSAQQFSDYHSELNMSSLELGDSALYFCASSSTMSLQYFGPGTRLTVT.